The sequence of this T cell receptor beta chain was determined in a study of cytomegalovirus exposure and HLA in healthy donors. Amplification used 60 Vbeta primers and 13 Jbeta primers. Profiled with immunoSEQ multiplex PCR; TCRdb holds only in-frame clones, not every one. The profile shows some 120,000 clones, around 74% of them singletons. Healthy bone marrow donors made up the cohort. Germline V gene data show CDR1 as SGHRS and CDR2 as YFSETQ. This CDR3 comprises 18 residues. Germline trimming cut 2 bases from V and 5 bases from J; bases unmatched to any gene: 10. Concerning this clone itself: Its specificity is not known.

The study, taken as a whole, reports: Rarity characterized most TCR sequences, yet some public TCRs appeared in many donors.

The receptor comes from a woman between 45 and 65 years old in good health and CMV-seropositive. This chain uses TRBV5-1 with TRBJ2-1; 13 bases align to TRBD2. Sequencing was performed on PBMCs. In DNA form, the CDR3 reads TGCGCCAGCAGCTTAGTAAGACTAGCGGGGGGAACAAACAATGAGCAGTTCTTC. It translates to CASSLVRLAGGTNNEQFF.